These T cell receptor beta chains were read from a single sample in a study of a mutant IDH1 vaccine in newly diagnosed glioma. Clones were sequenced by immunoSEQ multiplex PCR, and TCRdb holds only the in-frame ones, with some missing. Of 45,000 to 65,000 clones in the sample, 65% were seen once. No antigen is known for these receptors. The sequenced sample was peripheral blood mononuclear cells (PBMCs), obtained from a glioma patient whose treatment included an IDH1 peptide vaccine. The receptors derive from a man in his forties with glioma. Some clones in this sample may be carry-over from other donors' samples. CDR3s include the opening cysteine and the closing phenylalanine or tryptophan. The D gene is left open where the match is weak. A clone size is listed for some rows: how often the clone was seen (once, few, many), or a class if it is expanded.

V,J,D,size,CDR3,DNA
TRBV6-6,TRBJ2-7,TRBD1,few,CASSPRGQGSSYEQYF,TGTGCCAGCAGTCCGCGGGGACAGGGTAGCTCCTACGAGCAGTACTTC
TRBV6-6,TRBJ1-4,.,.,CASSYSGTGAEKLFF,TGTGCCAGCAGTTACTCCGGGACGGGAGCAGAAAAACTGTTTTTT
TRBV6-5,TRBJ1-1,TRBD1,few,CASSYSRGHTEAFF,TGTGCCAGCAGTTACTCGAGGGGGCACACTGAAGCTTTCTTT
TRBV6-5,TRBJ2-7,TRBD1,.,CASRKTGTGSYEQYF,TGTGCCAGCAGAAAAACGGGGACAGGCTCCTACGAGCAGTACTTC
TRBV9,TRBJ2-3,TRBD2,.,CASSVELAGDTDTQYF,TGTGCCAGCAGCGTAGAATTAGCGGGGGATACAGATACGCAGTATTTT
TRBV7-6,TRBJ1-4,.,.,CASSLFSGVQEKLFF,TGTGCCAGCAGCTTATTTAGCGGGGTCCAAGAAAAACTGTTTTTT
TRBV13,TRBJ2-1,TRBD1,once,CASRPGTGWNEQFF,TGTGCCAGCAGACCCGGGACAGGGTGGAATGAGCAGTTCTTC
TRBV19,TRBJ2-6,.,.,CASSDSGTTGQGEVLTF,TGTGCCAGTAGTGATTCCGGGACGACGGGACAAGGAGAGGTCCTGACTTTC
TRBV7-8,TRBJ1-5,TRBD1,.,CASSLVPQRQGLGQPQHF,TGTGCCAGCAGCTTAGTTCCCCAAAGACAGGGACTAGGACAGCCCCAGCATTTT
TRBV7-9,TRBJ1-3,.,.,CASSASGGKNTIYF,TGTGCCAGCAGCGCGTCGGGTGGGAAAAACACCATATATTTT
TRBV5-6,TRBJ2-3,.,.,CASRFTGITDTQYF,TGTGCCAGCAGGTTCACAGGGATCACAGATACGCAGTATTTT
TRBV11-3,TRBJ1-1,.,few,CASSLDQRTEAFF,TGTGCCAGCAGCTTAGATCAACGTACTGAAGCTTTCTTT
TRBV10-1,TRBJ1-1,.,.,CASSDPSTEAFF,TGCGCCAGCAGTGACCCTAGCACTGAAGCTTTCTTT
TRBV6-5,TRBJ2-3,TRBD1,.,CASRRQGAGTDTQYF,TGTGCCAGCAGAAGACAGGGGGCAGGCACAGATACGCAGTATTTT
TRBV25-1,TRBJ1-1,.,.,CASSSPGAGYTEAFF,TGTGCCAGCAGTTCCCCAGGGGCCGGGTACACTGAAGCTTTCTTT
TRBV5-1,TRBJ2-7,.,.,CASSPGLYAPYEQYF,TGCGCCAGCAGCCCGGGTCTCTACGCCCCTTACGAGCAGTACTTC
TRBV5-1,TRBJ2-1,.,.,CASSLAVVRDEQFF,TGCGCCAGCAGCTTGGCGGTGGTGAGGGATGAGCAGTTCTTC
TRBV5-8,TRBJ1-2,TRBD1,.,CASSLNRGNGYTF,TGTGCCAGCAGCCTAAACAGGGGGAATGGCTACACCTTC